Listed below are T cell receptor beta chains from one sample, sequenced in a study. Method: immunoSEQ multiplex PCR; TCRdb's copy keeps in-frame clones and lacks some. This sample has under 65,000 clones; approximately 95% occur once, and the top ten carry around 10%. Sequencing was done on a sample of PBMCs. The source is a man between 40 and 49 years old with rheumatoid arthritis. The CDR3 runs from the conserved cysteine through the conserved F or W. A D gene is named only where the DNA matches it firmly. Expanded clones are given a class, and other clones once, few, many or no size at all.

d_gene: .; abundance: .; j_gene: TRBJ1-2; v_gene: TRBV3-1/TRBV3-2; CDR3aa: CASSRGAGANYGYTF; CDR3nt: TGTGCCAGCAGCCGTGGGGCGGGGGCTAACTATGGCTACACCTTC
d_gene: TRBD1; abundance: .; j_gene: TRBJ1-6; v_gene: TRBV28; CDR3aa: CASSSQGGRVLALHF; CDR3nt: TGTGCCAGCAGTTCCCAGGGGGGAAGAGTGTTAGCCCTCCACTTT
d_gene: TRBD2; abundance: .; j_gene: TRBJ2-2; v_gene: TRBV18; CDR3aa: CASSQGRDTGELFF; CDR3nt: TGTGCCAGCTCCCAAGGGAGGGACACCGGGGAGCTGTTTTTT
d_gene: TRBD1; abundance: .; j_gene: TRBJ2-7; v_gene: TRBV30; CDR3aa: CAWIAGGSYEQYF; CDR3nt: TGTGCCTGGATTGCAGGGGGCAGTTACGAGCAGTACTTC
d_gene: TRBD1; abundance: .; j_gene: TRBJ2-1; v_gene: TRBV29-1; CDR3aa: CSVEGQGVHNEQFF; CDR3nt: TGCAGCGTTGAGGGACAGGGAGTGCACAATGAGCAGTTCTTC
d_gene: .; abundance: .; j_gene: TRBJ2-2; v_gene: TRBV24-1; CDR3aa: CATSPSDINTGELFF; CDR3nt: TGTGCCACCAGTCCCTCGGACATTAACACCGGGGAGCTGTTTTTT
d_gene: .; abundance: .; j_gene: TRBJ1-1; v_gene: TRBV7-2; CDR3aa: CASSSWTPEAFF; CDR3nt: TGTGCCAGCAGCTCTTGGACACCTGAAGCTTTCTTT
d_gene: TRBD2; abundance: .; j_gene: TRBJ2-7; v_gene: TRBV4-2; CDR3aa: CASSHGLAGVTYEQYF; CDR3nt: TGTGCCAGCAGCCACGGACTAGCGGGGGTAACCTACGAGCAGTACTTC
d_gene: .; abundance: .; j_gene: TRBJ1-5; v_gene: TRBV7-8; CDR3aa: CASSQRTDGSNQPQHF; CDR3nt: TGTGCCAGCAGCCAAAGGACCGATGGGAGCAATCAGCCCCAGCATTTT
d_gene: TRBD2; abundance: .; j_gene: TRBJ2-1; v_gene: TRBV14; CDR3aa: CASSQEGLAGGRPYNEQFF; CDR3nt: TGTGCCAGCAGCCAAGAGGGACTAGCGGGGGGGCGCCCCTACAATGAGCAGTTCTTC
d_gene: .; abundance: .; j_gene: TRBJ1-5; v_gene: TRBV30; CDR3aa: CAWSGPQRNQPQHF; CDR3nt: TGTGCCTGGAGTGGACCACAGCGGAATCAGCCCCAGCATTTT
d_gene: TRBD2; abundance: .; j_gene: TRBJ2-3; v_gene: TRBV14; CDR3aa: CASSRKSLAGGFTDTQYF; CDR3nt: TGTGCCAGCAGCCGAAAATCCCTAGCGGGAGGGTTCACAGATACGCAGTATTTT
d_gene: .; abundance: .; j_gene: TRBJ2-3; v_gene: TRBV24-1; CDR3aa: CATSDQRAGIQYF; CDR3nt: TGTGCCACCAGTGATCAGAGGGCCGGGATTCAGTATTTT
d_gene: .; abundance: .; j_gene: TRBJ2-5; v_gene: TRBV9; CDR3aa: CASSGGFQETQYF; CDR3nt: TGTGCCAGCAGCGGGGGCTTCCAAGAGACCCAGTACTTC
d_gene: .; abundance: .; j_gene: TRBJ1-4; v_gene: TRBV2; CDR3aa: CASSEALLGLNEKLFF; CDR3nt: TGTGCCAGCAGTGAGGCGCTCCTAGGCCTTAACGAAAAACTGTTTTTT
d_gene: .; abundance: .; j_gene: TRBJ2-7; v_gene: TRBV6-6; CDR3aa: CASSSRTEHYEQYF; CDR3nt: TGTGCCAGCAGTTCCCGGACAGAGCACTACGAGCAGTACTTC
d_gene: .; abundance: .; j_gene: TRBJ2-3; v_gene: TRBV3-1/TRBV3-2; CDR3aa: CASSPPGAGARADTQYF; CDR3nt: TGTGCCAGCAGCCCCCCCGGGGCGGGGGCCCGGGCAGATACGCAGTATTTT
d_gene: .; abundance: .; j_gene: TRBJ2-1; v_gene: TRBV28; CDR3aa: CASSSGAAYNEQFF; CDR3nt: TGTGCCAGCAGTTCCGGGGCGGCCTACAATGAGCAGTTCTTC
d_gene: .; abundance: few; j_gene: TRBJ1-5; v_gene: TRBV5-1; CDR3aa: CASSLESPRGDQPQHF; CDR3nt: TGCGCCAGCAGCTTGGAGTCACCCAGGGGTGATCAGCCCCAGCATTTT
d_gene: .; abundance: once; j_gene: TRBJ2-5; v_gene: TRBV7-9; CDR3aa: CASSFPRGGARTQYF; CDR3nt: TGTGCCAGCAGCTTCCCGAGGGGGGGCGCCAGGACCCAGTACTTC
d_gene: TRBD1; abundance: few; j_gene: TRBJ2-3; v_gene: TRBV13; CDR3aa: CASSPDRGHLDTQYF; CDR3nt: TGTGCCAGCAGCCCGGACAGGGGTCACTTGGATACGCAGTATTTT
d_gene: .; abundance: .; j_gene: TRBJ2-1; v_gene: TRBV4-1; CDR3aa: CASSQEGGPRGGQFF; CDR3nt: TGCGCCAGCAGCCAAGAAGGTGGTCCTAGGGGAGGGCAGTTCTTC
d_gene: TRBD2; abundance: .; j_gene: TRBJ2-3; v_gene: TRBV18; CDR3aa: CASSFSGGNTDTQYF; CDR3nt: TGTGCCAGCTCATTTTCGGGGGGGAACACAGATACGCAGTATTTT
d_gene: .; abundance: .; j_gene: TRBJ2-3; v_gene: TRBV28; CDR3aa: CASSLRTTDTQYF; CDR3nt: TGTGCCAGCAGTTTACGGACTACAGATACGCAGTATTTT
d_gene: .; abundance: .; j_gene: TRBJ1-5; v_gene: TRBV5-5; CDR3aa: CASSAISGVNQPQHF; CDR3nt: TGTGCCAGCAGCGCCATCTCAGGTGTCAATCAGCCCCAGCATTTT
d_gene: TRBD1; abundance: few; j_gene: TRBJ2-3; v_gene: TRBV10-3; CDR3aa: CAISRDRGRNTDTQYF; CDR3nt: TGTGCCATCAGCCGGGACAGGGGGCGGAACACAGATACGCAGTATTTT
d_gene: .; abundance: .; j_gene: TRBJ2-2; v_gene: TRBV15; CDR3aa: CATSREEVENTGELFF; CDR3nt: TGTGCCACCAGCAGAGAGGAGGTGGAGAACACCGGGGAGCTGTTTTTT
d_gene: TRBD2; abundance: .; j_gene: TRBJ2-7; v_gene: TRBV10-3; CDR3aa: CAITRASGAYEQYF; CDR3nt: TGTGCCATCACTAGGGCTAGCGGGGCCTACGAGCAGTACTTC
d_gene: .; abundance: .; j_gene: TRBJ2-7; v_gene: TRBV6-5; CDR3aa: CASRPPGRNSYEQYF; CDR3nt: TGTGCCAGCAGGCCCCCGGGACGGAACTCCTACGAGCAGTACTTC
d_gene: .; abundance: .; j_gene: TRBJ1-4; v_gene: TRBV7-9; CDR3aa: CASSNVWEKLFF; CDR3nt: TGTGCCAGCAGCAACGTTTGGGAAAAACTGTTTTTT
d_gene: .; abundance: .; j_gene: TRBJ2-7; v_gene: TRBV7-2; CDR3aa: CASSFGTRSLNEQYF; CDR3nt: TGTGCCAGCAGCTTTGGGACCCGATCCCTGAACGAGCAGTACTTC
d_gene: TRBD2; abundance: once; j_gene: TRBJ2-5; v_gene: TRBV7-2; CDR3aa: CASSLAPGGQETQYF; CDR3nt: TGTGCCAGCAGCTTAGCTCCGGGGGGTCAAGAGACCCAGTACTTC
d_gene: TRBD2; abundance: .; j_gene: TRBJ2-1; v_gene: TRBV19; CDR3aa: CASSIDKLAGVDEQFF; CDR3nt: TGTGCCAGTAGTATAGATAAACTAGCGGGAGTCGATGAGCAGTTCTTC
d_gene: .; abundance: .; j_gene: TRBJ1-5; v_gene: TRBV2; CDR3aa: CASSEFSNQPQHF; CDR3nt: TGTGCCAGCAGTGAATTCAGCAATCAGCCCCAGCATTTT
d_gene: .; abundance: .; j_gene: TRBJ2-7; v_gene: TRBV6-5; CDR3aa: CASTNFEQYF; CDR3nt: TGTGCCAGCACTAACTTCGAGCAGTACTTC
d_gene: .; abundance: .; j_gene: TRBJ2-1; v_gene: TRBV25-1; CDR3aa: CASSEGGVTNEQFF; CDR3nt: TGTGCCAGCAGTGAAGGGGGCGTAACTAATGAGCAGTTCTTC
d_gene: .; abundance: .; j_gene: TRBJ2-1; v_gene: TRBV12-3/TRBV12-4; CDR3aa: CASSPDSDEQFF; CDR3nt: TGTGCCAGCAGTCCCGACTCGGATGAGCAGTTCTTC
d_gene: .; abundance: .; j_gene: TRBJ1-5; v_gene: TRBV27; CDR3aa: CASSPEALFVGAQHF; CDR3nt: TGTGCCAGCAGTCCCGAGGCCCTGTTTGTCGGGGCCCAGCATTTT
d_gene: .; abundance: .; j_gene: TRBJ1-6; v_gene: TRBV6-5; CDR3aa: CASSFSNSPLHF; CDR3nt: TGTGCCAGCAGTTTTTCTAATTCACCCCTCCACTTT
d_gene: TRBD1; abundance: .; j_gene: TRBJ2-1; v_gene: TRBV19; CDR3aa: CASRPSGTGGWNEQFF; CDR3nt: TGTGCCAGTAGACCCTCCGGGACAGGGGGTTGGAATGAGCAGTTCTTC
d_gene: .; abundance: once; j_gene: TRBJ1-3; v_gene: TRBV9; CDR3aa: CASRRSPGGESGNTIYF; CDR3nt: TGTGCCAGCAGACGCTCACCGGGGGGTGAGTCTGGAAACACCATATATTTT
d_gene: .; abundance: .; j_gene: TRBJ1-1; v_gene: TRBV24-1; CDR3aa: CATSPGRGLNTEAFF; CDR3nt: TGTGCCACCAGTCCAGGAAGGGGGTTGAACACTGAAGCTTTCTTT
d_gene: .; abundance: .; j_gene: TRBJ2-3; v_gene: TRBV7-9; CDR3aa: CASSGLNPKTDTQYF; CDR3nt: TGTGCCAGCAGCGGACTAAACCCGAAGACAGATACGCAGTATTTT
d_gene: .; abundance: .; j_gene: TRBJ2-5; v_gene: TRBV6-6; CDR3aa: CASRLRSTPETQYF; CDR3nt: TGTGCCAGCAGACTCCGATCCACGCCAGAGACCCAGTACTTC